This T cell receptor beta chain was observed in a study of blood T cell repertoires in COVID-19. Study in general: Samples representing acute and convalescent COVID-19 were sourced from the United States, Italy and Spain. From T cells, B-cell-depleted T cells, or PBMCs came the material, which was cDNA or gDNA.

Methods used by the authors: Scientists estimated how many nucleated cells there were by amplifying reference gene primers. The data were produced by immunoSEQ multiplex PCR, yet TCRdb's version contains in-frame clones alone and is incomplete. Clone size and V and J calls were adopted from that table, with D and trimming inferred from the DNA. The sample has around 27,000 clones; approximately 96% are singletons. Trimming took off 3 bases at V and 5 bases at J, with 14 bases between the two ends. The germline gives CDR1 KGHSH, CDR2 LQKENI. The CDR3 covers 15 residues. This receptor was identified in a human donor with active COVID-19. The donor label of this sample is uncertain. Source material: peripheral blood. This chain connects TRBV18 to TRBJ1-5, with a weak D call TRBD1 (5 bases). CDR3 amino acids: CASSPRGTVDQPQHF. In DNA, the CDR3 is TGTGCCAGCTCACCCCGCGGGACGGTGGATCAGCCCCAGCATTTT.